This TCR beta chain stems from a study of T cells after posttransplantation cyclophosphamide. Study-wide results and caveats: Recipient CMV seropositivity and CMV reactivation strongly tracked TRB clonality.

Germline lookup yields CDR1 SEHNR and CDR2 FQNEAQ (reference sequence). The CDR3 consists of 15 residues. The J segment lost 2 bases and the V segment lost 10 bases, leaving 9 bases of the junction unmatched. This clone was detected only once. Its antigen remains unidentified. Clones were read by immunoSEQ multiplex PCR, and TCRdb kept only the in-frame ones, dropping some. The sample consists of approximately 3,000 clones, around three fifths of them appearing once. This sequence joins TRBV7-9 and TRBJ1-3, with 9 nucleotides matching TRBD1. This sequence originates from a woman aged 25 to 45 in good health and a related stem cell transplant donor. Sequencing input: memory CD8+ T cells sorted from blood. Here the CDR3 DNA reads TGTGCCACCACCGTGGGACAGGGTACTGGAAACACCATATATTTT. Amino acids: CATTVGQGTGNTIYF.